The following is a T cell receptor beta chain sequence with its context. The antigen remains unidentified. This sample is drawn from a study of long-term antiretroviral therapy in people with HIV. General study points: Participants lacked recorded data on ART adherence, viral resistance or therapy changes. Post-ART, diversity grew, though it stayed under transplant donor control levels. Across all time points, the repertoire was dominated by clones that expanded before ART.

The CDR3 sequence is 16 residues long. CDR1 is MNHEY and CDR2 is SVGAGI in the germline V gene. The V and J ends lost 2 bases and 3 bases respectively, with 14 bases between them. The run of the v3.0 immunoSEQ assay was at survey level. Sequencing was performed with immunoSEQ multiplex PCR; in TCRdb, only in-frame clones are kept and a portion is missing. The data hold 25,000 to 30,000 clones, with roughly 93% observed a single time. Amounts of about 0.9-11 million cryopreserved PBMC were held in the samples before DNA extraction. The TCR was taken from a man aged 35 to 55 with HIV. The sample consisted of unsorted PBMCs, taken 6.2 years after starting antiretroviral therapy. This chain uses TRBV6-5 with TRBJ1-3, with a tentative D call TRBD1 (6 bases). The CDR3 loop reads CASSYGTGARGNTIYF. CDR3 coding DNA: TGTGCCAGCAGTTACGGTACGGGGGCGCGTGGAAACACCATATATTTT.